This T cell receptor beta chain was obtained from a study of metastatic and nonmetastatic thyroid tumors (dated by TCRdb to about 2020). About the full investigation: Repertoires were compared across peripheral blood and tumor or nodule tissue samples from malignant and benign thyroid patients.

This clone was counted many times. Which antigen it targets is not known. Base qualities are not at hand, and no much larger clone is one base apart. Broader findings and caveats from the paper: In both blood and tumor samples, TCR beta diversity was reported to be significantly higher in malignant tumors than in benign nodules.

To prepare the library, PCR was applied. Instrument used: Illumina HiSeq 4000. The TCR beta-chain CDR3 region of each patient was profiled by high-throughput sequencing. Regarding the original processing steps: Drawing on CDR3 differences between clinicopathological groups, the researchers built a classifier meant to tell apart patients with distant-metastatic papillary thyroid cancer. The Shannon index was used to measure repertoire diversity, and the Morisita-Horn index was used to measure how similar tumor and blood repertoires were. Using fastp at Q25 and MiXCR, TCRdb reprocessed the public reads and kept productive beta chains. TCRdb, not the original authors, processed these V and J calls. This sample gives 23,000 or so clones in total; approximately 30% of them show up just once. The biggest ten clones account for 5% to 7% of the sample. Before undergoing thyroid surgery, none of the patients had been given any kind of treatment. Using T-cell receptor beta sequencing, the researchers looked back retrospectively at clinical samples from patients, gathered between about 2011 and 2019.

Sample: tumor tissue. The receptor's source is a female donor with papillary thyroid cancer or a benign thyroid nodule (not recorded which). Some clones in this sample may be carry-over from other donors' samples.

The sequenced DNA is TGTGCCAGCTCACCGATCGCCAAAAACATTCAGTACTTC. Translated, this is CASSPIAKNIQYF. This sequence uses TRBV18 and TRBJ2-4; no D gene is confidently identified. The junction carries 4 bases between V and J, which are trimmed by 3 bases and 1 base respectively. Spanning cysteine to phenylalanine, the CDR3 consists of 13 amino acids. Kept here is only the CDR3 DNA, which spans 39 bases and is read in frame from base 1. As encoded in the germline V gene, CDR1 is KGHSH while CDR2 is LQKENI.